This is a list of T cell receptor beta chains from one sample in a study of shared clonotypes between healthy human individuals. Sequenced by immunoSEQ multiplex PCR; TCRdb stores in-frame clones only, minus some. The sample lists roughly 2,500,000 clones, 93% occurring once. What was sequenced was naive CD4+ T cells from PBMCs. These receptors were collected from a man aged 18 to 35 in good health. Some clones in this sample may be carry-over from other donors' samples. CDR3s include the opening cysteine and the closing phenylalanine or tryptophan. A D gene is named only where the DNA matches it firmly. The size field is filled for only some rows; it gives once, few, many or a size class.

d_gene: TRBD1
abundance: once
v_gene: TRBV18
j_gene: TRBJ2-7
CDR3aa: CASSPVGQYYEQYF
CDR3nt: TGTGCCAGCTCACCAGTGGGACAGTACTACGAGCAGTACTTC

d_gene: NA
abundance: few
v_gene: TRBV2
j_gene: TRBJ1-1
CDR3aa: CASSVSEAFF
CDR3nt: TGTGCCAGCAGTGTTTCTGAAGCTTTCTTT

d_gene: NA
abundance: NA
v_gene: TRBV18
j_gene: TRBJ1-1
CDR3aa: CASSPLAVNTEAFF
CDR3nt: TGTGCCAGCTCACCACTAGCTGTGAACACTGAAGCTTTCTTT

d_gene: NA
abundance: NA
v_gene: TRBV20-1
j_gene: TRBJ2-7
CDR3aa: CSVGGTYEQYF
CDR3nt: TGCAGTGTCGGCGGGACCTACGAGCAGTACTTC

d_gene: NA
abundance: few
v_gene: TRBV28
j_gene: TRBJ2-3
CDR3aa: CASSLRDTQYF
CDR3nt: TGTGCCAGCAGTTTGAGGGATACGCAGTATTTT

d_gene: NA
abundance: NA
v_gene: TRBV5-1
j_gene: TRBJ1-1
CDR3aa: CASRVDRLNTEAFF
CDR3nt: TGCGCCAGCAGAGTAGACAGGTTGAACACTGAAGCTTTCTTT

d_gene: NA
abundance: NA
v_gene: TRBV11-2
j_gene: TRBJ2-4
CDR3aa: CASSSLQTLAKNIQYF
CDR3nt: TGTGCCAGCAGCTCTTTGCAAACTTTAGCCAAAAACATTCAGTACTTC

d_gene: NA
abundance: NA
v_gene: TRBV5-1
j_gene: TRBJ2-6
CDR3aa: CASSFPSGANVLTF
CDR3nt: TGCGCCAGCAGCTTCCCGAGTGGGGCCAACGTCCTGACTTTC

d_gene: NA
abundance: NA
v_gene: TRBV7-6
j_gene: TRBJ1-1
CDR3aa: CASSLSTGNTEAFF
CDR3nt: TGTGCCAGCAGCTTAAGTACTGGGAACACTGAAGCTTTCTTT

d_gene: NA
abundance: once
v_gene: TRBV18
j_gene: TRBJ2-7
CDR3aa: CASSAGASYEQYF
CDR3nt: TGTGCCAGCTCAGCCGGGGCCTCCTACGAGCAGTACTTC

d_gene: TRBD1
abundance: NA
v_gene: TRBV5-3
j_gene: TRBJ2-7
CDR3aa: CARSPKTYNSTGGYEQYF
CDR3nt: TGTGCCAGAAGCCCTAAAACCTACAATTCGACAGGGGGATACGAGCAGTACTTC

d_gene: NA
abundance: NA
v_gene: TRBV18
j_gene: TRBJ2-1
CDR3aa: CASSVGLARDNEQFF
CDR3nt: TGTGCCAGCTCAGTCGGGCTAGCGCGTGACAATGAGCAGTTCTTC

d_gene: TRBD2
abundance: NA
v_gene: TRBV7-7
j_gene: TRBJ2-2
CDR3aa: CASSPAPGLAIGTGELFF
CDR3nt: TGTGCCAGCAGCCCCGCCCCGGGACTAGCCATCGGAACCGGGGAGCTGTTTTTT

d_gene: NA
abundance: once
v_gene: TRBV28
j_gene: TRBJ1-5
CDR3aa: CASSSEEWGNQPQHF
CDR3nt: TGTGCCAGCAGTTCAGAGGAATGGGGCAATCAGCCCCAGCATTTT

d_gene: NA
abundance: once
v_gene: TRBV7-3
j_gene: TRBJ2-7
CDR3aa: CASSVDPGAAEQYF
CDR3nt: TGTGCCAGCAGCGTAGACCCGGGAGCAGCGGAGCAGTACTTC

d_gene: NA
abundance: NA
v_gene: TRBV28
j_gene: TRBJ1-4
CDR3aa: CASKGSETNEKLFF
CDR3nt: TGTGCCAGCAAAGGGAGTGAAACTAATGAAAAACTGTTTTTT

d_gene: NA
abundance: NA
v_gene: TRBV7-3
j_gene: TRBJ2-5
CDR3aa: CASSRRMQETQYF
CDR3nt: TGTGCCAGCAGCAGGAGGATGCAAGAGACCCAGTACTTC

d_gene: NA
abundance: once
v_gene: TRBV29-1
j_gene: TRBJ2-7
CDR3aa: CSVTEGSTYEQYF
CDR3nt: TGCAGCGTTACTGAGGGGAGCACCTACGAGCAGTACTTC

d_gene: TRBD2
abundance: NA
v_gene: TRBV6-5
j_gene: TRBJ2-3
CDR3aa: CASSSLGIAGDTQYF
CDR3nt: TGTGCCAGCAGTTCACTCGGTATAGCGGGAGATACGCAGTATTTT

d_gene: TRBD1
abundance: NA
v_gene: TRBV7-9
j_gene: TRBJ2-1
CDR3aa: CASSTGQGISEQFF
CDR3nt: TGTGCCAGCAGCACCGGACAGGGCATCAGTGAGCAGTTCTTC

d_gene: NA
abundance: NA
v_gene: TRBV11-2
j_gene: TRBJ2-5
CDR3aa: CASSLDGGKQETQYF
CDR3nt: TGTGCCAGCAGCTTAGATGGGGGGAAACAAGAGACCCAGTACTTC

d_gene: TRBD1
abundance: NA
v_gene: TRBV4-1
j_gene: TRBJ1-6
CDR3aa: CASSLQGTGSPLHF
CDR3nt: TGCGCCAGCAGCTTACAGGGGACCGGTTCACCCCTCCACTTT

d_gene: TRBD1
abundance: NA
v_gene: TRBV7-9
j_gene: TRBJ1-1
CDR3aa: CASSLYGSTGGRVNTEAFF
CDR3nt: TGTGCCAGCAGCTTATACGGATCGACAGGGGGGCGGGTGAACACTGAAGCTTTCTTT

d_gene: NA
abundance: NA
v_gene: TRBV10-3
j_gene: TRBJ2-7
CDR3aa: CAIRDSLSYEQYF
CDR3nt: TGTGCCATCAGGGACAGTCTCTCCTACGAGCAGTACTTC

d_gene: NA
abundance: NA
v_gene: TRBV9
j_gene: TRBJ2-5
CDR3aa: CASSPRPEETQYF
CDR3nt: TGTGCCAGCAGCCCCCGCCCGGAAGAGACCCAGTACTTC

d_gene: NA
abundance: NA
v_gene: TRBV5-1
j_gene: TRBJ2-2
CDR3aa: CASSLALGSGELFF
CDR3nt: TGCGCCAGCAGCTTGGCCTTGGGTTCCGGGGAGCTGTTTTTT

d_gene: TRBD1
abundance: NA
v_gene: TRBV7-3
j_gene: TRBJ1-5
CDR3aa: CASSLGDRGNQPQHF
CDR3nt: TGTGCCAGCAGCTTAGGGGACAGGGGCAATCAGCCCCAGCATTTT

d_gene: TRBD2
abundance: once
v_gene: TRBV29-1
j_gene: TRBJ2-5
CDR3aa: CSWLAGEETQYF
CDR3nt: TGCAGCTGGCTAGCGGGCGAGGAGACCCAGTACTTC

d_gene: TRBD1
abundance: NA
v_gene: TRBV7-9
j_gene: TRBJ1-1
CDR3aa: CASSFWTGTEAFF
CDR3nt: TGTGCCAGCAGCTTCTGGACAGGGACTGAAGCTTTCTTT

d_gene: TRBD2
abundance: NA
v_gene: TRBV28
j_gene: TRBJ2-1
CDR3aa: CASSFVIYGTSGGSSYNEQFF
CDR3nt: TGTGCCAGCAGTTTTGTAATCTATGGGACTAGCGGGGGGAGCTCCTACAATGAGCAGTTCTTC

d_gene: NA
abundance: NA
v_gene: TRBV30
j_gene: TRBJ1-2
CDR3aa: CAWSRAAFPPNYGYTF
CDR3nt: TGTGCCTGGAGTAGGGCAGCCTTCCCTCCTAACTATGGCTACACCTTC

d_gene: TRBD1
abundance: once
v_gene: TRBV25-1
j_gene: TRBJ1-1
CDR3aa: CASSRQGSLQAFF
CDR3nt: TGTGCCAGCAGCAGACAGGGCAGTTTGCAAGCTTTCTTT

d_gene: NA
abundance: NA
v_gene: TRBV7-9
j_gene: TRBJ2-5
CDR3aa: CASSLGLAQETQYF
CDR3nt: TGTGCCAGCAGCTTGGGACTGGCCCAAGAGACCCAGTACTTC

d_gene: NA
abundance: once
v_gene: TRBV11-2
j_gene: TRBJ2-3
CDR3aa: CASSLTLSTDTQYF
CDR3nt: TGTGCCAGCAGCTTGACCTTAAGCACAGATACGCAGTATTTT

d_gene: NA
abundance: NA
v_gene: TRBV18
j_gene: TRBJ1-1
CDR3aa: CASSPLANTEAFF
CDR3nt: TGTGCCAGCTCACCCTTGGCGAACACTGAAGCTTTCTTT

d_gene: NA
abundance: NA
v_gene: TRBV28
j_gene: TRBJ2-1
CDR3aa: CASIKTPRGEQFF
CDR3nt: TGTGCCAGCATCAAAACTCCTCGCGGTGAGCAGTTCTTC

d_gene: TRBD1
abundance: NA
v_gene: TRBV11-3
j_gene: TRBJ1-3
CDR3aa: CASSKTRGQGGNTIYF
CDR3nt: TGTGCCAGCAGCAAAACCAGGGGGCAAGGAGGAAACACCATATATTTT

d_gene: TRBD1
abundance: NA
v_gene: TRBV28
j_gene: TRBJ2-1
CDR3aa: CASSKTGGSYNEQFF
CDR3nt: TGTGCCAGCAGCAAAACAGGGGGCTCCTACAATGAGCAGTTCTTC

d_gene: TRBD2
abundance: NA
v_gene: TRBV5-4
j_gene: TRBJ2-1
CDR3aa: CASSLGTSGSYNEQFF
CDR3nt: TGTGCCAGCAGCCTAGGGACTAGCGGGTCGTACAATGAGCAGTTCTTC

d_gene: TRBD2
abundance: NA
v_gene: TRBV7-8
j_gene: TRBJ2-2
CDR3aa: CASSLAAGLANTGELFF
CDR3nt: TGTGCCAGCAGCTTAGCGGCGGGACTAGCTAACACCGGGGAGCTGTTTTTT

d_gene: NA
abundance: NA
v_gene: TRBV5-4
j_gene: TRBJ1-1
CDR3aa: CASSARAENTEAFF
CDR3nt: TGTGCCAGCAGCGCGAGAGCAGAGAACACTGAAGCTTTCTTT

d_gene: TRBD1
abundance: NA
v_gene: TRBV5-1
j_gene: TRBJ2-7
CDR3aa: CASSFGTGPRYEQYF
CDR3nt: TGCGCCAGCAGCTTCGGGACAGGGCCCCGCTACGAGCAGTACTTC

d_gene: TRBD2
abundance: NA
v_gene: TRBV6-6
j_gene: TRBJ2-7
CDR3aa: CASSTLAGGSYEQYF
CDR3nt: TGTGCCAGCAGCACCCTGGCGGGCGGGAGTTACGAGCAGTACTTC

d_gene: NA
abundance: once
v_gene: TRBV11-2
j_gene: TRBJ2-4
CDR3aa: CASSLVGQAYF
CDR3nt: TGTGCCAGCAGCTTAGTCGGGCAAGCGTACTTC

d_gene: NA
abundance: NA
v_gene: TRBV6-5
j_gene: TRBJ1-2
CDR3aa: CASRFNGYTF
CDR3nt: TGTGCCAGCAGGTTCAATGGCTACACCTTC

d_gene: TRBD2
abundance: NA
v_gene: TRBV6-4
j_gene: TRBJ2-1
CDR3aa: CASSRREGFNEQFF
CDR3nt: TGTGCCAGCAGTAGGAGGGAGGGTTTTAATGAGCAGTTCTTC

d_gene: NA
abundance: NA
v_gene: TRBV28
j_gene: TRBJ2-7
CDR3aa: CATPGDYEQYF
CDR3nt: TGTGCCACCCCAGGGGACTACGAGCAGTACTTC

d_gene: NA
abundance: NA
v_gene: TRBV6-1
j_gene: TRBJ2-5
CDR3aa: CASSVSQGLETQYF
CDR3nt: TGTGCCAGCAGTGTATCGCAGGGGTTAGAGACCCAGTACTTC

d_gene: TRBD2
abundance: NA
v_gene: TRBV11-2
j_gene: TRBJ2-1
CDR3aa: CASSPVLAGVGNEQFF
CDR3nt: TGTGCCAGCAGCCCCGTCTTAGCGGGAGTAGGTAATGAGCAGTTCTTC

d_gene: TRBD1
abundance: NA
v_gene: TRBV28
j_gene: TRBJ1-3
CDR3aa: CASSLGPDFRGQTGNTIYF
CDR3nt: TGTGCCAGCAGTTTAGGGCCCGATTTCAGGGGGCAAACTGGAAACACCATATATTTT

d_gene: NA
abundance: NA
v_gene: TRBV9
j_gene: TRBJ2-2
CDR3aa: CASSVVEVGELFF
CDR3nt: TGTGCCAGCAGCGTAGTCGAGGTCGGGGAGCTGTTTTTT

d_gene: NA
abundance: NA
v_gene: TRBV7-3
j_gene: TRBJ2-1
CDR3aa: CASSLRAGQPYNEQFF
CDR3nt: TGTGCCAGCAGCCTAAGGGCGGGACAGCCCTACAATGAGCAGTTCTTC

d_gene: NA
abundance: NA
v_gene: TRBV5-4
j_gene: TRBJ2-7
CDR3aa: CASSLDRAPGGQYF
CDR3nt: TGTGCCAGCAGCTTGGACAGGGCTCCTGGGGGGCAGTACTTC

d_gene: NA
abundance: NA
v_gene: TRBV5-1
j_gene: TRBJ2-1
CDR3aa: CASSLHGNEQFF
CDR3nt: TGCGCCAGCAGCTTGCACGGCAATGAGCAGTTCTTC

d_gene: TRBD1
abundance: NA
v_gene: TRBV28
j_gene: TRBJ1-3
CDR3aa: CASSLRQGASGNTIYF
CDR3nt: TGTGCCAGCAGTTTGCGACAGGGTGCCTCTGGAAACACCATATATTTT

d_gene: NA
abundance: NA
v_gene: TRBV27
j_gene: TRBJ2-1
CDR3aa: CASSPILHYPNEQFF
CDR3nt: TGTGCCAGCAGCCCGATCCTCCACTACCCCAATGAGCAGTTCTTC

d_gene: NA
abundance: NA
v_gene: TRBV11-2
j_gene: TRBJ2-7
CDR3aa: CASSLVRGVVYEQYF
CDR3nt: TGTGCCAGCAGCTTAGTTAGGGGGGTAGTTTACGAGCAGTACTTC

d_gene: NA
abundance: NA
v_gene: TRBV28
j_gene: TRBJ2-3
CDR3aa: CASSSGLGGDTQYF
CDR3nt: TGTGCCAGCAGTTCCGGACTGGGCGGAGATACGCAGTATTTT

d_gene: NA
abundance: NA
v_gene: TRBV4-2
j_gene: TRBJ1-5
CDR3aa: CASSQDGVTNQPQHF
CDR3nt: TGTGCCAGCAGCCAAGATGGAGTGACCAATCAGCCCCAGCATTTT